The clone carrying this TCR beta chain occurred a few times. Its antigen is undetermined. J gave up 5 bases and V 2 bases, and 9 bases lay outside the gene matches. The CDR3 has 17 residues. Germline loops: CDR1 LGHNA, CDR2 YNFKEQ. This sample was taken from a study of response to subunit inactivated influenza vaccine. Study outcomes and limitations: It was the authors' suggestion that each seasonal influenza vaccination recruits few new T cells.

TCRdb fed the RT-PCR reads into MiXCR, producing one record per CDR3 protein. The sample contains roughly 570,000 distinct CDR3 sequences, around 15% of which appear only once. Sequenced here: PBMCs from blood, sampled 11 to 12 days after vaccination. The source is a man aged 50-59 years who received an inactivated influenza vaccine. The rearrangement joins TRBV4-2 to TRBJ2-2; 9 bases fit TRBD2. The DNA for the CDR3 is TGTGCCAGCAGCCAAATAGTCAAGCGGGAGGTAACCGGGGAGCTGTTTTTT. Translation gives CASSQIVKREVTGELFF.